This TCR beta chain was profiled in a study of cytomegalovirus exposure and HLA in healthy donors. Concerning this clone: Antigen: not known. Germline and junction disagree at one end, which may indicate a read error. Other nucleotide sequences from this sample produce the same CDR3.

Regarding the study as a whole: Rare TCR sequences dominated, though some public TCRs recurred in many donors. Later work found most CMV-associated TCR beta chains apparently HLA-restricted. Both high specificity and high sensitivity reportedly marked the classifier's diagnosis of cytomegalovirus status.

Both 60 Vbeta primers and 13 Jbeta primers went into the PCR. TCRdb's table, derived via immunoSEQ multiplex PCR, lists solely in-frame clones and lacks some. The sample includes approximately 110,000 clones. CDR3 length equals 16 residues. Germline CDR1 and CDR2: SGDLS and YYNGEE. This sequence joins TRBV9 and TRBJ1-3; D perhaps matches TRBD1 (6 bases). This receptor was identified in a man aged 25 to 45 in good health and CMV-seronegative. Material: PBMCs. The CDR3 reads CASSERGHRGGNTIYF. CDR3 nucleotides: TGTGCCAGCAGCGAAAGGGGACATCGTGGCGGCAACACTATATATTTT.